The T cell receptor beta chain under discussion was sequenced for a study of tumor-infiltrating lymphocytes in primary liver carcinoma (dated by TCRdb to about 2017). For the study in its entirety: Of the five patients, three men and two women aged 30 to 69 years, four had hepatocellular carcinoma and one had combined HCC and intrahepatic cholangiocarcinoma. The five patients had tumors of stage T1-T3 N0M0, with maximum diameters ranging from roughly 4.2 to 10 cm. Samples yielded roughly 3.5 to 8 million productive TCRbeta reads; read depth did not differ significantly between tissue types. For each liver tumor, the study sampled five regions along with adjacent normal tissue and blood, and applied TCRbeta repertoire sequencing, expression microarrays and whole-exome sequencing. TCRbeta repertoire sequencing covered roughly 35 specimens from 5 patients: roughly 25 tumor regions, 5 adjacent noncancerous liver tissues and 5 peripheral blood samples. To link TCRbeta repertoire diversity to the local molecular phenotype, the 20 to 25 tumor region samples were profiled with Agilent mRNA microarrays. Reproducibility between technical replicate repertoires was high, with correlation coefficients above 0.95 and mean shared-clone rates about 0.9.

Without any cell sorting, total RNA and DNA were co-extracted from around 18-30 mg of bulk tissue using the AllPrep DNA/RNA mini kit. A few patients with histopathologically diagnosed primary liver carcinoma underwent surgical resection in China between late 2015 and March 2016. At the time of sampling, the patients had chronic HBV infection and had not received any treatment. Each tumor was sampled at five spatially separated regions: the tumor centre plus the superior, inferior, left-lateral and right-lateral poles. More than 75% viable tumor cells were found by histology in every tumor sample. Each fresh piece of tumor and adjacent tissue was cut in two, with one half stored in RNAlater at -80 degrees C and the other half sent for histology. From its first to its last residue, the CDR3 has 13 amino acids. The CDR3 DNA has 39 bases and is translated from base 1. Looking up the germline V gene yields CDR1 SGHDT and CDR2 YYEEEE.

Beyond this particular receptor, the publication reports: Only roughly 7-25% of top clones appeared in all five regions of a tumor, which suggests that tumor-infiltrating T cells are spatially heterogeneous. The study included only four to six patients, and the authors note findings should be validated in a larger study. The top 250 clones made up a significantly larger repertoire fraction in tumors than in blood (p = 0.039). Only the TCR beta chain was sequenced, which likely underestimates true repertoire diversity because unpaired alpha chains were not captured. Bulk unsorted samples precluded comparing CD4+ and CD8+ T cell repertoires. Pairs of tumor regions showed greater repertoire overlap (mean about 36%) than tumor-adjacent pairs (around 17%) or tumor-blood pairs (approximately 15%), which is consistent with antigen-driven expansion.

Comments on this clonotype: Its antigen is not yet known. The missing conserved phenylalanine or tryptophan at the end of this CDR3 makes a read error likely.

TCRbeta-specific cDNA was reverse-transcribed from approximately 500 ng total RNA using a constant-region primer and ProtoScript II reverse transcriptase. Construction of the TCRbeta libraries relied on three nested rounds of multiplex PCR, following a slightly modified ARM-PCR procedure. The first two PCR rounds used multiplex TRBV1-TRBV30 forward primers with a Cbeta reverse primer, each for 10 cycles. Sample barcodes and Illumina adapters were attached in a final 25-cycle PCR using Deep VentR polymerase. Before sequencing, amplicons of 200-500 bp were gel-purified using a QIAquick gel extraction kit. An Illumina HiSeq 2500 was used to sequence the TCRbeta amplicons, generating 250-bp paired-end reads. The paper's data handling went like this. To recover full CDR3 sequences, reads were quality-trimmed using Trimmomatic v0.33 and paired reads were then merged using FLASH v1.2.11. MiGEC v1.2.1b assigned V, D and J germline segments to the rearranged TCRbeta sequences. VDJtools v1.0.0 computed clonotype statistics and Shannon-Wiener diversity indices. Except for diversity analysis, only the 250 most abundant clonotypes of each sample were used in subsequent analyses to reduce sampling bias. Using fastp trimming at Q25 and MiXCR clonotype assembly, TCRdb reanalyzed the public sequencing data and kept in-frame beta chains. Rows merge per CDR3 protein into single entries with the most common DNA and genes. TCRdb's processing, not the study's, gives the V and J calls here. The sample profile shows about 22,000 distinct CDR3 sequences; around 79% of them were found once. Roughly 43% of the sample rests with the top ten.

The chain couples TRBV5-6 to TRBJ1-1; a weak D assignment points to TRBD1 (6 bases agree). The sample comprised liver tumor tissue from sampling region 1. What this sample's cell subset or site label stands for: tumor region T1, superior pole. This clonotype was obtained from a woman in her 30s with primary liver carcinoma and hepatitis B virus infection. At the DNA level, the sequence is TGCGCCAGCAGCTTTTGGGGTCGCAGGGGAGCTTTCTCT. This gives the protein CASSFWGRRGAFS.